The rows below give T cell receptor beta chains drawn from one sample of a study of blood T cell repertoires in COVID-19. The method was immunoSEQ multiplex PCR; TCRdb's version includes in-frame clones alone and lacks a portion of them. This sample carries 150,000 to 200,000 clones, about 82% of them seen once, and the ten largest clones take about 4.9%. Sequencing was carried out using peripheral blood. All receptors derive from a woman under 40 with acute or convalescent COVID-19. Both conserved end residues are part of each CDR3. D genes are given only for firm matches. Some rows mark clone size as missing; the rest say once, few, many or name a class of expanded clone.

abundance,v_gene,j_gene,d_gene,len,CDR3aa,CDR3nt
once,TRBV11-3,TRBJ2-1,TRBD2,17,CASSLGTGTSVYNEQFF,TGTGCCAGCAGCTTAGGAACCGGGACTAGCGTCTACAATGAGCAGTTCTTC
-,TRBV7-9,TRBJ2-2,TRBD2,16,CASSPSLAGAAGELFF,TGTGCCAGCAGCCCCAGCCTAGCGGGAGCGGCCGGGGAGCTGTTTTTT
-,TRBV4-2,TRBJ2-1,TRBD2,16,CASSSRGLAGVGEQFF,TGTGCCAGCAGCTCCCGCGGACTAGCGGGAGTTGGTGAGCAGTTCTTC
-,TRBV14,TRBJ1-2,-,17,CASSRTLDGGNNYGYTF,TGTGCCAGCAGCCGGACTCTAGACGGTGGGAACAACTATGGCTACACCTTC
-,TRBV11-1,TRBJ2-2,-,15,CASSLSSGNTGELFF,TGTGCCAGCAGCTTAAGTAGTGGGAACACCGGGGAGCTGTTTTTT
-,TRBV28,TRBJ1-6,-,14,CASSLYIHNSPLHF,TGTGCCAGCAGTTTATACATACATAATTCACCCCTCCACTTT
-,TRBV19,TRBJ2-3,-,13,CASQRGSTDTQYF,TGTGCCAGTCAGCGTGGAAGCACAGATACGCAGTATTTT
-,TRBV15,TRBJ2-5,-,16,CATSSGGETGKETQYF,TGTGCCACCAGCAGTGGCGGGGAGACAGGGAAGGAGACCCAGTACTTC
-,TRBV5-4,TRBJ1-2,TRBD1,15,CASSLGPGTGGGYTF,TGTGCCAGCAGCTTGGGGCCCGGGACAGGTGGTGGCTACACCTTC
-,TRBV7-2,TRBJ1-5,-,14,CASSPQGSNQPQHF,TGTGCCAGCAGCCCACAGGGATCAAATCAGCCCCAGCATTTT
-,TRBV4-2,TRBJ2-5,-,16,CASSQDNSGVQETQYF,TGTGCCAGCAGCCAGGACAATAGCGGAGTACAAGAGACCCAGTACTTC
-,TRBV19,TRBJ1-2,TRBD1,15,CASNQLQGATDGYTF,TGTGCCAGTAATCAACTTCAGGGGGCGACGGATGGCTACACCTTC
once,TRBV24-1,TRBJ1-2,-,14,CATSDRRGDYGYTF,TGTGCCACCAGTGACCGTAGAGGTGATTATGGCTACACCTTC
-,TRBV6-2/TRBV6-3,TRBJ2-5,-,14,CASSYGLARETQYF,TGTGCCAGCAGTTACGGCCTAGCACGGGAGACCCAGTACTTC
-,TRBV28,TRBJ2-1,-,12,CASSQGSYEQFF,TGTGCCAGCAGCCAGGGGTCATATGAGCAGTTCTTC
-,TRBV27,TRBJ1-6,-,13,CASSLWGREVLHF,TGTGCCAGCAGTTTATGGGGGAGGGAAGTCCTCCACTTT
few,TRBV7-9,TRBJ2-7,TRBD1,15,CASSPPGQVFSSQYF,TGTGCCAGCAGCCCCCCGGGACAGGTTTTCTCTTCTCAGTACTTC
-,TRBV5-1,TRBJ2-2,-,16,CASSGGQGLNTGELFF,TGCGCCAGCAGTGGAGGGCAGGGACTTAACACCGGGGAGCTGTTTTTT
-,TRBV7-6,TRBJ1-5,-,12,CASSLGGQPQHF,TGTGCCAGCAGCTTAGGAGGGCAGCCCCAGCATTTT
-,TRBV7-2,TRBJ1-5,-,12,CASRGGYQPQHF,TGTGCCAGCAGGGGGGGATATCAGCCCCAGCATTTT
-,TRBV28,TRBJ1-6,TRBD1,14,CASSLTGVNSPLHF,TGTGCCAGCAGTTTAACAGGGGTGAATTCACCCCTCCACTTT
-,TRBV27,TRBJ1-1,-,14,CASSSRSMNTEAFF,TGTGCCAGCAGTTCCCGGTCAATGAACACTGAAGCTTTCTTT
-,TRBV20-1,TRBJ1-1,-,10,CSAIITEAFF,TGCAGTGCTATTATCACTGAAGCTTTCTTT
-,TRBV6-4,TRBJ1-3,-,13,CANPLDSGNTIYF,TGTGCCAACCCCTTGGACAGCGGAAACACCATATATTTT
-,TRBV5-5,TRBJ1-3,-,15,CASSLNPGSGNTIYF,TGTGCCAGCAGCTTGAATCCGGGGTCTGGAAACACCATATATTTT
-,TRBV5-6,TRBJ1-1,TRBD1,14,CASSYVRRGQGFLF,TGTGCCAGCAGCTATGTACGGCGGGGACAGGGGTTTCTCTTT
-,TRBV7-8,TRBJ2-1,-,16,CASSLVGLASRNEQFF,TGTGCCAGCAGCTTGGTAGGCTTAGCTTCCCGGAATGAGCAGTTCTTC
-,TRBV19,TRBJ2-5,-,12,CASIDGRETQYF,TGTGCCAGTATTGATGGGCGAGAGACCCAGTACTTC
-,TRBV5-1,TRBJ1-4,-,15,CASSLDEGVYEKLFF,TGCGCCAGCAGCTTGGACGAGGGCGTTTATGAAAAACTGTTTTTT
-,TRBV5-4,TRBJ2-4,-,16,CASSLGGASSKNIQYF,TGTGCCAGCAGCTTGGGGGGAGCTTCGTCCAAAAACATTCAGTACTTC
-,TRBV4-1,TRBJ2-6,TRBD1,11,CASSFRDRVTF,TGCGCCAGCAGCTTCCGGGACAGGGTAACTTTC
-,TRBV25-1,TRBJ2-2,TRBD2,17,CASSDSSGRAFTGELFF,TGTGCCAGCAGTGATTCTAGCGGGAGGGCCTTCACCGGGGAGCTGTTTTTT
-,TRBV3-1/TRBV3-2,TRBJ1-2,TRBD1,15,CASSRLGQEDYGYTF,TGTGCCAGCAGCCGCCTAGGACAGGAAGACTATGGCTACACCTTC
once,TRBV19,TRBJ1-1,-,14,CASSRALSGSEAFF,TGTGCCAGTAGTCGGGCTCTGAGCGGCTCTGAAGCTTTCTTT
few,TRBV6-5,TRBJ2-7,TRBD2,15,CASSPTSGRFYEQYF,TGTGCCAGCAGCCCGACTAGCGGGAGGTTCTACGAGCAGTACTTC
-,TRBV7-6,TRBJ1-1,TRBD1,18,CASSLNSKSGTVNTEAFF,TGTGCCAGCAGCTTAAATTCTAAATCCGGGACAGTCAACACTGAAGCTTTCTTT
-,TRBV7-9,TRBJ2-3,-,12,CASSLLRGTQYF,TGTGCCAGCAGCTTACTCCGGGGTACGCAGTATTTT
-,TRBV3-1/TRBV3-2,TRBJ1-6,TRBD1,13,CASSGTGYSPLHF,TGTGCCAGCAGTGGGACAGGCTATTCACCCCTCCACTTT
-,TRBV29-1,TRBJ2-2,TRBD1,13,CSGGQGAHGELFF,TGCAGCGGGGGACAGGGGGCGCACGGGGAGCTGTTTTTT
-,TRBV5-6,TRBJ2-7,TRBD1,19,CASSLNWGTGTGGQGEQYF,TGTGCCAGCAGCTTGAATTGGGGAACCGGGACAGGGGGCCAAGGCGAGCAGTACTTC
-,TRBV6-2/TRBV6-3,TRBJ2-5,TRBD1,15,CASSDRDSLKETQYF,TGTGCCAGCAGTGACCGGGACAGCCTAAAAGAGACCCAGTACTTC
-,TRBV7-9,TRBJ2-5,TRBD1,16,CASSLGDRGPQETQYF,TGTGCCAGCAGCCTCGGGGACAGGGGGCCCCAAGAGACCCAGTACTTC
-,TRBV15,TRBJ2-3,-,15,CATSSLQQGRDTQYF,TGTGCCACCAGCAGCCTACAACAGGGAAGGGATACGCAGTATTTT
-,TRBV5-6,TRBJ1-4,-,14,CASSLGGGEEKLFF,TGTGCCAGCAGCTTGGGTGGGGGCGAGGAAAAACTGTTTTTT
-,TRBV6-5,TRBJ1-3,-,15,CASTPLTGSGNTIYF,TGTGCCAGCACTCCCCTAACTGGCTCTGGAAACACCATATATTTT
-,TRBV5-1,TRBJ2-1,TRBD2,16,CASSTTSGGAVFEQFF,TGCGCCAGCAGCACGACTAGCGGGGGGGCTGTGTTTGAGCAGTTCTTC
once,TRBV6-6,TRBJ1-6,-,15,CASSWRQLNNSPLHF,TGTGCCAGCAGTTGGAGACAGTTGAACAATTCACCCCTCCACTTT
-,TRBV6-4,TRBJ2-2,TRBD2,15,CASKSSGESSGELFF,TGTGCCAGCAAATCTAGCGGGGAGAGTTCCGGGGAGCTGTTTTTT
-,TRBV27,TRBJ2-3,-,15,CASSLSIGAADTQYF,TGTGCCAGCAGTTTATCGATCGGTGCCGCAGATACGCAGTATTTT
-,TRBV27,TRBJ1-2,-,14,CASSLGQGRYGYTF,TGTGCCAGCAGTTTAGGGCAGGGAAGGTATGGCTACACCTTC
-,TRBV28,TRBJ2-1,-,15,CASSSGAEVYNEQFF,TGTGCCAGCAGTTCCGGAGCGGAGGTCTACAATGAGCAGTTCTTC
-,TRBV6-6,TRBJ1-2,-,15,CASSPSAGFYYGYTF,TGTGCCAGCAGCCCCAGCGCGGGATTTTACTATGGCTACACCTTC
-,TRBV10-2,TRBJ2-1,TRBD2,16,CASIQRSGSSYNEQFF,TGCGCCAGCATCCAAAGGAGCGGGAGCTCCTACAATGAGCAGTTCTTC
-,TRBV30,TRBJ2-7,-,16,CAWSRKGLLSSYEQYF,TGTGCCTGGAGTAGGAAGGGACTCCTAAGCTCCTACGAGCAGTACTTC
-,TRBV5-4,TRBJ1-3,-,15,CASSLNGGSGNTIYF,TGTGCCAGCAGCTTGAACGGAGGCTCTGGAAACACCATATATTTT
-,TRBV30,TRBJ1-5,-,13,CAWSEMRERPQHF,TGTGCCTGGAGCGAGATGAGGGAGAGGCCCCAGCATTTT
-,TRBV30,TRBJ2-7,TRBD1,12,CAWSSTGPEQYF,TGTGCCTGGAGTTCGACAGGGCCCGAGCAGTACTTC
-,TRBV7-2,TRBJ1-6,-,14,CASSLIGAGSPLHF,TGTGCCAGCAGCTTAATAGGGGCAGGGTCACCCCTCCACTTT
-,TRBV7-8,TRBJ2-7,-,12,CASSLADRRQYF,TGTGCCAGCAGCTTAGCCGACAGGCGGCAGTACTTC
-,TRBV30,TRBJ2-7,-,13,CAWSTGIPYEQYF,TGTGCCTGGAGTACCGGGATCCCCTACGAGCAGTACTTC